These T cell receptor beta chains were read from a single sample in a study of response to subunit inactivated influenza vaccine. MiXCR, applied by TCRdb to the RT-PCR reads, yields one record per CDR3 protein. This sample has about 700,000 distinct CDR3 sequences, with about 14% found just once. The sequencing here drew on PBMCs from blood, taken less than 15 days before vaccination. The source of these receptors is a man aged 50 or older who received an inactivated influenza vaccine. The CDR3 runs from the conserved cysteine through the conserved F or W. Each record gives: V gene, clone size, J gene, D gene, CDR3 protein, CDR3 DNA. A D gene is named only where the DNA matches it firmly. Clone size appears in some rows only: once, few, many, or a class for an expanded clone.

v_gene: TRBV5-5; abundance: many; j_gene: TRBJ1-4; d_gene: TRBD1; CDR3aa: CASSSQGAPTNEKLFF; CDR3nt: TGTGCCAGCAGCTCGCAGGGGGCACCAACTAATGAAAAACTGTTTTTT
v_gene: TRBV20-1; abundance: NA; j_gene: TRBJ2-7; d_gene: TRBD2; CDR3aa: CSARLGGGGEQYF; CDR3nt: TGCAGTGCCCGCCTGGGCGGGGGTGGGGAGCAGTACTTC
v_gene: TRBV7-9; abundance: NA; j_gene: TRBJ2-5; d_gene: NA; CDR3aa: CASSSYGLRRSGTQYF; CDR3nt: TGTGCCAGCAGCTCTTACGGCCTTAGGCGTTCCGGGACCCAGTACTTC
v_gene: TRBV6-4; abundance: many; j_gene: TRBJ2-3; d_gene: TRBD1; CDR3aa: CASSPTGTDPTDTQYF; CDR3nt: TGTGCCAGCAGTCCAACCGGGACAGACCCCACAGATACGCAGTATTTT
v_gene: TRBV15; abundance: NA; j_gene: TRBJ2-7; d_gene: NA; CDR3aa: CATSRVLGTDEQYF; CDR3nt: TGTGCCACCAGCAGAGTACTGGGAACCGACGAGCAGTACTTC
v_gene: TRBV28; abundance: NA; j_gene: TRBJ2-1; d_gene: TRBD2; CDR3aa: CASSSLGAGGSYNEQFF; CDR3nt: TGTGCCAGCAGCTCCTTAGGAGCGGGAGGTTCCTACAATGAGCAGTTCTTC
v_gene: TRBV6-5; abundance: few; j_gene: TRBJ2-1; d_gene: TRBD2; CDR3aa: CASSFGTRWNEQFF; CDR3nt: TGTGCCAGCAGTTTCGGGACTAGATGGAATGAGCAGTTCTTC
v_gene: TRBV28; abundance: NA; j_gene: TRBJ2-7; d_gene: NA; CDR3aa: CASSPHTVSYEQYF; CDR3nt: TGTGCCAGCAGTCCCCACACGGTCTCCTACGAGCAGTACTTC
v_gene: TRBV6-5; abundance: NA; j_gene: TRBJ2-1; d_gene: NA; CDR3aa: CASSYGWAEHNEQFF; CDR3nt: TGTGCCAGCAGTTACGGGTGGGCTGAACACAATGAGCAGTTCTTC
v_gene: TRBV3-1; abundance: NA; j_gene: TRBJ2-1; d_gene: TRBD2; CDR3aa: CASSQDLLAGSYNEQFF; CDR3nt: TGTGCCAGCAGCCAAGATCTACTAGCGGGATCATACAATGAGCAGTTCTTC
v_gene: TRBV10-2; abundance: NA; j_gene: TRBJ2-1; d_gene: NA; CDR3aa: CASRNYQGRAEQFF; CDR3nt: TGCGCCAGCAGGAACTACCAGGGGAGGGCTGAGCAGTTCTTC
v_gene: TRBV4-2; abundance: few; j_gene: TRBJ1-2; d_gene: NA; CDR3aa: CASTKEGGGTNYGYTF; CDR3nt: TGTGCCAGCACCAAAGAAGGGGGAGGTACTAACTATGGCTACACCTTC
v_gene: TRBV29-1; abundance: NA; j_gene: TRBJ1-4; d_gene: TRBD1; CDR3aa: CSVIDRGIEKLFF; CDR3nt: TGCAGCGTCATTGACAGGGGGATAGAAAAACTGTTTTTT
v_gene: TRBV2; abundance: few; j_gene: TRBJ2-1; d_gene: TRBD2; CDR3aa: CASSASSGGGNEQFF; CDR3nt: TGTGCCAGCAGTGCCTCTAGCGGGGGGGGCAATGAGCAGTTCTTC
v_gene: TRBV12-3/TRBV12-4; abundance: NA; j_gene: TRBJ2-2; d_gene: NA; CDR3aa: CASRKGDVSTGELVF; CDR3nt: TGTGCCAGCAGAAAGGGGGACGTAAGCACCGGGGAGCTGGTTTTT
v_gene: TRBV20-1; abundance: NA; j_gene: TRBJ2-7; d_gene: TRBD2; CDR3aa: CSARGTSGGSYEQYF; CDR3nt: TGCAGTGCTAGAGGGACTAGCGGGGGCTCCTACGAGCAGTACTTC
v_gene: TRBV4-2; abundance: NA; j_gene: TRBJ2-1; d_gene: NA; CDR3aa: CANSQDRTGAYNEQFF; CDR3nt: TGTGCCAACAGCCAAGATAGGACGGGTGCCTACAATGAGCAGTTCTTC
v_gene: TRBV7-3; abundance: NA; j_gene: TRBJ1-6; d_gene: NA; CDR3aa: CASSSVRNSPLHF; CDR3nt: TGTGCCAGCAGCTCGGTCAGAAATTCACCCCTCCACTTT
v_gene: TRBV4-1; abundance: few; j_gene: TRBJ2-5; d_gene: NA; CDR3aa: CASSQDPRTETQYF; CDR3nt: TGCGCCAGCAGCCAAGATCCTAGGACAGAGACCCAGTACTTC
v_gene: TRBV7-8; abundance: NA; j_gene: TRBJ2-3; d_gene: NA; CDR3aa: CASSSPVDGGLPTDTQYF; CDR3nt: TGTGCCAGCAGCTCGCCCGTCGACGGGGGGCTCCCCACAGATACGCAGTATTTT
v_gene: TRBV12-3/TRBV12-4; abundance: many; j_gene: TRBJ2-7; d_gene: TRBD2; CDR3aa: CASSPGGGTRGREQYF; CDR3nt: TGTGCCAGCAGCCCCGGCGGGGGGACTAGGGGACGGGAGCAGTACTTC
v_gene: TRBV12-3/TRBV12-4; abundance: many; j_gene: TRBJ1-5; d_gene: TRBD1; CDR3aa: CASSRGQFFSNQPQHF; CDR3nt: TGTGCCAGCAGTCGGGGACAGTTCTTTAGCAATCAGCCCCAGCATTTT
v_gene: TRBV29-1; abundance: many; j_gene: TRBJ2-3; d_gene: TRBD2; CDR3aa: CSVGGRALEDTQYF; CDR3nt: TGCAGCGTTGGAGGGAGGGCCCTTGAAGATACGCAGTATTTT
v_gene: TRBV11-1; abundance: few; j_gene: TRBJ2-1; d_gene: TRBD2; CDR3aa: CASSLTLAGVRTTYNEQFF; CDR3nt: TGTGCCAGCAGCTTAACACTAGCGGGGGTCAGAACCACCTACAATGAGCAGTTCTTC
v_gene: TRBV9; abundance: many; j_gene: TRBJ2-7; d_gene: TRBD2; CDR3aa: CASSVVPSGSHEQYF; CDR3nt: TGTGCCAGCAGCGTAGTTCCTAGCGGGAGCCACGAGCAGTACTTC
v_gene: TRBV7-8; abundance: NA; j_gene: TRBJ2-1; d_gene: TRBD1; CDR3aa: CASSIQPGQGIEQFF; CDR3nt: TGTGCCAGCAGCATCCAACCGGGACAGGGGATTGAGCAGTTCTTC
v_gene: TRBV6-2/TRBV6-3; abundance: few; j_gene: TRBJ2-7; d_gene: TRBD1; CDR3aa: CASSYSDRAYEQYF; CDR3nt: TGTGCCAGCAGTTACTCCGACAGGGCCTACGAGCAGTACTTC
v_gene: TRBV2; abundance: NA; j_gene: TRBJ2-5; d_gene: NA; CDR3aa: CASSGAARETQYF; CDR3nt: TGTGCCAGCAGTGGGGCTGCCAGGGAGACCCAGTACTTC
v_gene: TRBV7-2; abundance: few; j_gene: TRBJ1-6; d_gene: TRBD1; CDR3aa: CASSPPGQGRNSPLHF; CDR3nt: TGTGCCAGCAGCCCACCGGGACAGGGACGGAATTCACCCCTCCACTTT
v_gene: TRBV7-2; abundance: few; j_gene: TRBJ2-7; d_gene: NA; CDR3aa: CASSLAKQQYF; CDR3nt: TGTGCCAGCAGCTTAGCTAAACAGCAGTACTTC
v_gene: TRBV2; abundance: NA; j_gene: TRBJ1-5; d_gene: NA; CDR3aa: CASSDQELASQPQHF; CDR3nt: TGTGCCAGCAGTGATCAGGAGTTGGCATCTCAGCCCCAGCATTTT
v_gene: TRBV5-5; abundance: few; j_gene: TRBJ1-1; d_gene: NA; CDR3aa: CASSLVGPTEAFF; CDR3nt: TGTGCCAGCAGCTTAGTAGGCCCCACTGAAGCTTTCTTT
v_gene: TRBV2; abundance: few; j_gene: TRBJ2-7; d_gene: TRBD1; CDR3aa: CASKGQHYEQYF; CDR3nt: TGTGCCAGCAAGGGACAGCATTACGAGCAGTACTTC
v_gene: TRBV29-1; abundance: many; j_gene: TRBJ2-1; d_gene: TRBD2; CDR3aa: CSATSGRGHEQFF; CDR3nt: TGCAGCGCGACTAGCGGGAGGGGGCATGAGCAGTTCTTC
v_gene: TRBV29-1; abundance: few; j_gene: TRBJ2-1; d_gene: NA; CDR3aa: CSVEVRAGNEQFF; CDR3nt: TGCAGCGTTGAAGTACGGGCGGGGAATGAGCAGTTCTTC
v_gene: TRBV14; abundance: NA; j_gene: TRBJ2-5; d_gene: TRBD1; CDR3aa: CASRVTGAETQYF; CDR3nt: TGTGCCAGCAGAGTCACAGGGGCAGAGACCCAGTACTTC
v_gene: TRBV7-2; abundance: many; j_gene: TRBJ1-3; d_gene: NA; CDR3aa: CASSYGGGSGNTIYF; CDR3nt: TGTGCCAGCAGCTACGGAGGAGGCTCTGGAAACACCATATATTTT
v_gene: TRBV28; abundance: many; j_gene: TRBJ2-3; d_gene: NA; CDR3aa: CASSLFYRESTDTQYF; CDR3nt: TGTGCCAGCAGCCTATTCTATCGGGAGAGCACAGATACGCAGTATTTT
v_gene: TRBV25-1; abundance: NA; j_gene: TRBJ2-1; d_gene: NA; CDR3aa: CASSESNEQFF; CDR3nt: TGTGCCAGCAGTGAATCAAATGAGCAGTTCTTC
v_gene: TRBV20-1; abundance: NA; j_gene: TRBJ1-5; d_gene: NA; CDR3aa: CSARDRKGGWADSLPQHF; CDR3nt: TGCAGTGCTAGAGATCGGAAGGGCGGGTGGGCCGATTCTCTGCCCCAGCATTTT